These 29 T cell receptor beta chains were sequenced from one sample in a study of blood T cell repertoires in COVID-19. Data came from immunoSEQ multiplex PCR; TCRdb stores just in-frame clones and leaves some out. The sample includes some 200,000 clones, about 86% of them seen just once. Sequencing used peripheral blood. These TCRs come from a young man with active or convalescent COVID-19.

V is TRBV7-8 and J is TRBJ2-3, with 7 bases fitting TRBD1. The germline CDR1 and CDR2 sequences are SGHVS and FQNEAQ. The CDR3 is made up of 15 amino acids. V was pared by 6 bases and J by 3 bases, with 9 bases of the junction left unmatched. The CDR3 nucleotides are TGTGCCAGCAGTGTGCCGGGACAGCGAACAGATACGCAGTATTTT. Translating gives CASSVPGQRTDTQYF.

The chain combines TRBV11-2 with TRBJ1-6; D might be TRBD1 (5 bases). The CDR3 length is 14 residues. CDR1 is SGHAT and CDR2 is FQNNGV in the germline V gene. The V end was cut by 4 bases, the J end by 10 bases, with 14 bases between. CDR3 in DNA: TGTGCCAGCAGCTCGGGGGGGAGCCGCTCACCCCTCCACTTT. Translating it yields CASSSGGSRSPLHF.

V and J are TRBV25-1 and TRBJ1-4; 7 bases map to TRBD1. The CDR3 length is 12 residues. CDR1 and CDR2 from the germline V gene are MGHDK and SYGVNS. After removal of 8 bases from V and 7 bases from J, the junction contained 4 bases not matched to a gene. The CDR3: CASRDRAEKLFF. The CDR3 DNA reads as TGTGCCAGCCGCGACAGGGCTGAAAAACTGTTTTTT.

The J gene is TRBJ2-5, the V gene TRBV7-2; TRBD1 aligns across 8 bases. V lost 8 bases and J lost 0; bases outside the gene matches: 5. The germline CDR1 and CDR2 sequences are SGHTA and FQGNSA. The length of the CDR3 is 14 residues. This CDR3 reads CASETGGYQETQYF. CDR3 nucleotides: TGTGCCAGCGAAACAGGGGGGTACCAAGAGACCCAGTACTTC. Supplemented by reference TRBV7-2 and TRBJ2-5, the full variable domain reads GAGVSQSPSNKVTEKGKDVELRCDPISGHTALYWYRQSLGQGLEFLIYFQGNSAPDKSGLPSDRFSAERTGGSVSTLTIQRTQQEDSAVYLCASETGGYQETQYFGPGTRLLVL.

In DNA, the CDR3 is TGCGCCAGCAGCCAAGATCGGAGGGCCGGGTTGAATGAGCAGTTCTTC. Encoded protein: CASSQDRRAGLNEQFF. The chain has TRBV4-3 and TRBJ2-1; tentative D call: TRBD2 (6 bases). This CDR3 has 16 amino acids. The germline V gene encodes CDR1 LGHNA and CDR2 YSLEER. V shed 0 bases and J shed 7 bases, with 16 bases lying between them.

The rearrangement uses TRBV30 and TRBJ1-1, with 9 bases aligning to TRBD1. In germline, CDR1 is GTSNPN, CDR2 SVGIG (reference sequence). V lost 3 bases, J lost 2 bases, and 4 bases stayed unmatched. The CDR3 has 14 amino acids. The DNA of the CDR3 is TGTGCCTGGAGGGGGGGACAGGGCAACACTGAAGCTTTCTTT. Translating it yields CAWRGGQGNTEAFF.

The V and J genes are TRBV4-1 and TRBJ2-1, with unresolved D. The CDR3 consists of 13 residues. Germline lookup yields CDR1 MGHRA and CDR2 YSYEKL. Trimming pared 1 base from V and 7 bases from J, leaving 8 bases between. CDR3 coding DNA: TGCGCCAGCAGCCAAGCCCTAAAAAATGAGCAGTTCTTC. This sequence encodes CASSQALKNEQFF.

This chain uses TRBV29-1 with TRBJ1-2; tentative D call: TRBD1 (5 bases). Germline assignment: CDR1 SQVTM and CDR2 ANQGSEA. This CDR3 has 15 residues. Trimming cost V 3 bases and J 4 bases, with 18 bases left between them. The DNA for the CDR3 is TGCAGCGTTGAGGATGGGAGGGGTAGGGTCTATGGCTACACCTTC. It yields the protein CSVEDGRGRVYGYTF.

V usage is TRBV15 and J usage is TRBJ2-2; 9 bases map to TRBD2. Germline V lookup: CDR1 LNHNV, CDR2 YYDKDF (reference sequence). The length of the CDR3 is 15 residues. V lost 5 bases to trimming and J lost 5 bases; unmatched junction nucleotides: 6. CDR3 bases: TGTGCCACCAGCGGCGGGGGGGTTGGTACCGGGGAGCTGTTTTTT. Its protein product is CATSGGGVGTGELFF.

A note on this clone: Other DNA sequences of this sample code for an identical CDR3. This chain connects TRBV12-3 or TRBV12-4 to TRBJ1-5; D is ambiguous. This CDR3 has 13 amino acids. The V end was cut by 2 bases, the J end by 4 bases, with 6 bases between. The CDR3 DNA reads as TGTGCCAGCAGTTTAACGGGGAATCAGCCCCAGCATTTT. It specifies CASSLTGNQPQHF.

The rearrangement joins TRBV19 to TRBJ1-1; D remains ambiguous. V was trimmed by 7 bases and J by 5 bases, leaving 11 bases between them. This CDR3 is 12 amino acids long. The germline gives CDR1 LNHDA, CDR2 SQIVND (reference sequence). CDR3 nucleotide sequence: TGTGCCAGTACGGGTTTGCTGACTGAAGCTTTCTTT. Protein: CASTGLLTEAFF.

V is TRBV28 and J is TRBJ2-5, with 11 bases matching TRBD2. The CDR3 has 14 residues. Germline CDR1 MDHEN, CDR2 SYDVKM. Trimming cost V 6 bases and J 1 base; bases outside gene matches: 1. The CDR3 DNA follows: TGTGCCAGCAGGCTAGCGGGGGGCCAAGAGACCCAGTACTTC. Amino acids: CASRLAGGQETQYF.

The CDR3 bases are TGTGCCAGCTCACGGGAACTCCGGGACAGCTATGGCTACACCTTC. Translation gives CASSRELRDSYGYTF. The rearrangement uses TRBV18 and TRBJ1-2; the match to TRBD1 covers 7 bases. The ends lost 4 bases at V and 4 bases at J; junction bases unmatched: 9. The CDR3 spans 15 residues. The germline V gene has CDR1 KGHSH and CDR2 LQKENI.

In this sample, this clone turned up once. The CDR3 DNA reads as TGTGCCAGTTACTATTCGGAGACCCAGTACTTC. This codes for CASYYSETQYF. The rearrangement uses TRBV28 and TRBJ2-5, with D uncertain. Trimming left V 9 bases short and J 5 bases short, with 10 bases between. Per germline, CDR1 MDHEN and CDR2 SYDVKM. The CDR3 totals 11 residues.

The gene calls are TRBV2 and TRBJ1-3; TRBD1 agrees at 10 bases. The CDR3 runs to 16 residues. The germline V gene encodes CDR1 SNHLY and CDR2 FYNNEI. The trim removed 6 bases at V and 2 bases at J, leaving 7 bases unmatched. The CDR3 is CASSRDRGFAGNTIYF. CDR3 nucleotides: TGTGCCAGCAGCCGGGACAGGGGTTTCGCTGGAAACACCATATATTTT. Filled out from reference TRBV2 and TRBJ1-3, the complete variable domain reads EPEVTQTPSHQVTQMGQEVILRCVPISNHLYFYWYRQILGQKVEFLVSFYNNEISEKSEIFDDQFSVERPDGSNFTLKIRSTKLEDSAMYFCASSRDRGFAGNTIYFGEGSWLTVV.

The chain has TRBV6-5 and TRBJ2-5; 8 bases map to TRBD2. V lost 6 bases to trimming and J lost 4 bases; unmatched junction nucleotides: 7. This CDR3 comprises 14 residues. Per germline, CDR1 MNHEY and CDR2 SVGAGI. CDR3 sequence (DNA): TGTGCCAGCAGGGCCCCCCTAGCGGGAGAGACCCAGTACTTC. Its translation is CASRAPLAGETQYF.

Only a few counts were recorded for this clone. The chain joins TRBV5-1 to TRBJ1-4; 9 nucleotides agree with TRBD1. The CDR3 extends over 16 amino acids. The V gene end was trimmed by 5 bases and the J gene end by 1 base; junction bases not matched to a gene: 6. The germline CDR1 and CDR2 sequences are SGHRS and YFSETQ. CDR3 DNA sequence: TGCGCCAGCAGTTCACAGGGGGCCCAAACTAATGAAAAACTGTTTTTT. Its translation is CASSSQGAQTNEKLFF.

The chain is built from TRBV9 and TRBJ2-5, with 8 bases that match TRBD1. The CDR3 loop spans 14 amino acids. Germline values: CDR1 SGDLS, CDR2 YYNGEE. After removal of 3 bases from V and 4 bases from J, the junction contained 5 bases not matched to a gene. In DNA, the CDR3 is TGTGCCAGCAGCGCAACAGGGGGTCGAGAGACCCAGTACTTC. This codes for CASSATGGRETQYF.

The chain links TRBV18 to TRBJ1-1; no firm D call. The CDR3 loop spans 16 amino acids. The V end was cut by 1 base, the J end by 1 base, with 13 bases between. Germline-derived CDR1 and CDR2 are KGHSH and LQKENI. CDR3 in DNA: TGTGCCAGCTCACCACAGCCCCCCGCTGGGAACACTGAAGCTTTCTTT. Protein sequence: CASSPQPPAGNTEAFF.

This clone was recorded only once. V gene TRBV30 combines with J gene TRBJ2-1, with 13 bases identical to TRBD2. This CDR3 is built from 15 residues. Germline V gives CDR1 GTSNPN, CDR2 SVGIG (reference sequence). Trimming at V came to 3 bases and at J to 9 bases, leaving 8 bases not matched to a gene. CDR3 protein: CAWRGLAGDSTEQFF. The CDR3 DNA is TGTGCCTGGAGAGGACTAGCGGGAGATTCCACTGAGCAGTTCTTC. Based on the CDR3 plus reference TRBV30 and TRBJ2-1, the full variable domain is SQTIHQWPATLVQPVGSPLSLECTVEGTSNPNLYWYRQAAGRGLQLLFYSVGIGQISSEVPQNLSASRPQDRQFILSSKKLLLSDSGFYLCAWRGLAGDSTEQFFGPGTRLTVL.

The CDR3 loop is CAITSRGSNTEAFF. CDR3 in DNA: TGTGCCATCACCTCCCGGGGGTCCAACACTGAAGCTTTCTTT. The rearrangement joins TRBV10-3 to TRBJ1-1; D might be TRBD1 (5 bases). V lost 7 bases and J 2 bases, leaving 14 bases between the germline ends. Germline CDR1 reads ENHRY; CDR2 reads SYGVKD. CDR3 size: 14 residues.

The chain's CDR3 is CASSLGTQETDTQYF. In DNA, the CDR3 is TGTGCCAGCAGCTTGGGCACGCAGGAAACAGATACGCAGTATTTT. This chain joins TRBV5-4 and TRBJ2-3; D unresolved. There are 15 residues in the CDR3. Trimming stripped 0 bases from V and 3 bases from J, with 11 bases between. The V gene's germline CDR1 is SGHNT and CDR2 YYREEE (reference sequence).

The chain has TRBV5-4 and TRBJ2-7, with a weak D call TRBD2 (5 bases). V dropped 1 base and J dropped 3 bases, with 8 bases sitting between them. Germline V CDR1 and CDR2: SGHNT, YYREEE (reference sequence). CDR3 length equals 13 residues. The CDR3 spells CASSLNAGYEQYV. DNA of the CDR3: TGTGCCAGCAGCTTGAACGCGGGCTACGAGCAGTACGTC.

The CDR3 spells CASRAGGQIEAFF. The CDR3 DNA sequence: TGTGCCAGCAGGGCAGGAGGACAGATAGAAGCTTTCTTT. V and J are TRBV27 and TRBJ1-1; a weak D match, TRBD1 (6 bases). V was shortened by 6 bases and J by 8 bases, with 16 bases between the two germline ends. The germline gives CDR1 MNHEY, CDR2 SMNVEV (reference sequence). The CDR3 is 13 amino acids.

Here the CDR3 reads CATSQSIGDRDRRGGYTF. CDR3 DNA: TGTGCCACCAGCCAGAGTATAGGAGACAGGGACCGGCGCGGTGGCTACACCTTC. The gene calls are TRBV15 and TRBJ1-2, with 7 bases aligning to TRBD1. V was clipped by 5 bases and J by 7 bases; unmatched bases: 22. The CDR3 sequence is 18 residues long. The V gene's germline CDR1 is LNHNV and CDR2 YYDKDF (reference sequence).

The chain links TRBV7-8 to TRBJ2-7; 11 bases agree with TRBD2. The junction had 1 base not matched to a gene; V was cut back by 0 bases and J by 3 bases. From germline, CDR1 is SGHVS and CDR2 FQNEAQ. The CDR3 is 15 amino acids. CDR3 sequence: CASSLASGRVYEQYF. The CDR3 DNA follows: TGTGCCAGCAGCTTAGCTAGCGGGAGGGTCTACGAGCAGTACTTC. Complete variable domain (other parts from reference TRBV7-8 and TRBJ2-7): GAGVSQSPRYKVAKRGQDVALRCDPISGHVSLFWYQQALGQGPEFLTYFQNEAQLDKSGLPSDRFFAERPEGSVSTLKIQRTQQEDSAVYLCASSLASGRVYEQYFGPGTRLTVT.

The V call is TRBV27, the J call TRBJ2-2; 10 nucleotides agree with TRBD2. V shed 2 bases, J shed 6 bases, and the junction held 6 bases outside the gene matches. The CDR3 length is 16 residues. Germline V gene sequence: CDR1 MNHEY, CDR2 SMNVEV (reference sequence). The CDR3 loop is CASSLRRLAGAGELFF. CDR3 in DNA: TGTGCCAGCAGTTTAAGGCGTCTAGCGGGAGCCGGGGAGCTGTTTTTT.

CDR3 sequence: CAVRGDRGSSNEQYF. CDR3 nucleotide sequence: TGTGCCGTCCGGGGGGACAGGGGTAGTTCTAACGAGCAGTACTTC. This sequence joins TRBV6-5 and TRBJ2-7, with 10 bases lining up with TRBD1. Germline V gives CDR1 MNHEY, CDR2 SVGAGI. The CDR3 is made up of 15 amino acids. Trimming removed 11 bases from V and 5 bases from J; junction bases left unmatched: 15.

This chain connects TRBV4-1 to TRBJ1-3; 10 bases line up with TRBD1. This CDR3 comprises 17 residues. The ends lost 0 bases at V and 4 bases at J; junction bases unmatched: 6. CDR1 and CDR2 (germline): MGHRA, YSYEKL. The CDR3 loop reads CASSQDWGQGLGNTIYF. DNA of the CDR3: TGCGCCAGCAGCCAAGACTGGGGACAGGGGCTAGGAAACACCATATATTTT.